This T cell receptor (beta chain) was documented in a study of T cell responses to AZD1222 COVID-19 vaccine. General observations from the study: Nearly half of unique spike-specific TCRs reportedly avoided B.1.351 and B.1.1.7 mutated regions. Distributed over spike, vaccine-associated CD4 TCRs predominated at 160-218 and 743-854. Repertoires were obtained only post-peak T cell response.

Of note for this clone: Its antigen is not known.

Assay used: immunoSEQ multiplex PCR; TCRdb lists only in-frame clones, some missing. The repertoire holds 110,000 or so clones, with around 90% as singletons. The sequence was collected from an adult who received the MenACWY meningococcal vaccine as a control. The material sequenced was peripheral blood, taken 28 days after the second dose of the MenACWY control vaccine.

In nucleotides, the CDR3 is TGTGCCAGCAGAGACGGACTAGCGGCCGAGCAGTACTTC. Protein: CASRDGLAAEQYF. The chain has TRBV12-3 or TRBV12-4 and TRBJ2-7; 10 positions agree with TRBD2. V lost 6 bases, J lost 6 bases, and 5 bases stayed unmatched. There are 13 residues in the CDR3.